Described below is a single T cell receptor beta chain sequence and its context. Its specific antigen is unknown. Per-base quality was not reported, and no clone a single base away is much larger than it. From the cysteine up to the phenylalanine, the CDR3 has a length of 17 residues. Kept here is only the CDR3 DNA, which spans 51 bases and is read in frame from base 1. The germline V gene gives CDR1 as SGHDT and CDR2 as YYEEEE. The germline ends are 23 bases apart after V is trimmed by 3 bases and J by 5 bases. The data derive from a study of T cell responses to AZD1222 COVID-19 vaccine (dated by TCRdb to about 2021). About the full investigation: AZD1222 recipients with second doses at about 4 weeks or about 12 weeks were pooled, because spike-specific TCR depth and breadth did not differ between schedules. A total of 230 to 250 trial participants underwent TCR sequencing, of whom nearly 210 received two doses of AZD1222 and some 26 received two doses of the MenACWY control vaccine. Trial participants were enrolled by age into 18-55, 56-69 and 70-plus year subgroups, with approximately 160, 26 and 62 TCR-sequenced participants respectively.

The CDR3 regions of human TCRbeta chains were analyzed by immunosequencing. Turning to the authors' computational methods: Repertoire TCRs were checked for matches against a reference library of SARS-CoV-2-specific TCRs that had been generated using the MIRA antigen-specificity platform. Breadth was defined as the fraction of unique TCRs that were SARS-CoV-2-associated, and depth was defined as the fraction of total T cells that were SARS-CoV-2-associated. Using the MIRA data, each spike-specific TCR was mapped to the spike region that the TCR reacts to and placed in a CD4 or CD8 class. Log10-transformed breadth and depth values were compared by one-way ANOVA with Sidak's multiple comparisons tests. TCRdb took over this immuneACCESS table, retaining in-frame rearrangements with V and J assigned. Such tables are incomplete; in checked studies, under half of the missing clones stem from an unresolved V gene, and the remainder is unexplained. The V and J calls and clone size come from that table; D and trimming were worked out from the DNA. The sample table shows 130,000 or so clones, and less than 90% are seen once. The ten largest clones represent 28% of the sample.

Overall study outcomes, separate from this receptor: Spike-specific TCR breadth and depth rose significantly after two AZD1222 doses compared with day 0 and with MenACWY recipients. Conclusions about previously exposed vaccinees are limited because only six or seven AZD1222 recipients were SARS-CoV-2 seropositive at baseline. Vaccine-associated CD4 TCRs spanned the whole spike protein, with dominant responses in regions 160-218 and 743-854. Because no day 14 peak-response samples were available, the repertoires could be characterized only after the peak T cell response. Most participants were white British and females outnumbered males, and the authors suggested that clonal diversity may have been underestimated. In the small 56-69-year group, the increase in depth fell short of significance, most likely because of low power. Epitopes outside the regions mutated in the B.1.351 and B.1.1.7 variants were reportedly recognized by nearly half of the unique spike-specific TCRs.

In the paper's terms, the time point label means: baseline before first vaccination. Samples from vaccinated people were obtained from the UK trials COV001 and COV002, which included a single-blind randomized controlled phase 2/3 trial of AZD1222 (ChAdOx1 nCoV-19) in healthy adults. For TCRbeta chain sequencing, PBMC samples were collected from trial participants at day 0 and at day 28 after the second dose. Sequences were derived from peripheral blood, sampled on day 0 of AZD1222 vaccination. This clonotype was obtained from an adult in good health. The chain employs TRBV5-6 and TRBJ2-5; TRBD1 is a possible D gene, resting on 5 matching bases. The DNA sequence is TGTGCCAGCAGCTACCAACTCCAGGGTCAAATCATTGAGACCCAGTACTTC. This translates into CASSYQLQGQIIETQYF. This CDR3, with the reference TRBV5-6 and TRBJ2-5 proteins standing in past its ends, gives the full variable domain DAGVTQSPTHLIKTRGQQVTLRCSPKSGHDTVSWYQQALGQGPQFIFQYYEEEERQRGNFPDRFSGHQFPNYSSELNVNALLLGDSALYLCASSYQLQGQIIETQYFGPGTRLLVL.